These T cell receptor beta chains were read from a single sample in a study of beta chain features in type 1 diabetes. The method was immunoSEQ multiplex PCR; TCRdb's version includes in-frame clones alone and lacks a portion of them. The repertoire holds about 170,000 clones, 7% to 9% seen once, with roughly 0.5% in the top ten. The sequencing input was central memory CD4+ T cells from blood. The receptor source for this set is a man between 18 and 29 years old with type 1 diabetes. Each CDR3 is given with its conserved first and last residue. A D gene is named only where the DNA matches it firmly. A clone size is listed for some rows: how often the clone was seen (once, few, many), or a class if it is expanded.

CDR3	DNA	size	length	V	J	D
CASSQLGGSSGANVLTF	TGTGCCAGCAGCCAACTTGGAGGGAGCTCTGGGGCCAACGTCCTGACTTTC	few	17	TRBV4-2	TRBJ2-6	.
CASSIQPGSGTEAFF	TGTGCCAGTAGTATCCAGCCAGGGTCCGGCACTGAAGCTTTCTTT	.	15	TRBV19	TRBJ1-1	.
CASSLSLAGAENEQFF	TGTGCCAGCAGCTTATCCCTAGCGGGGGCTGAAAATGAGCAGTTCTTC	few	16	TRBV7-9	TRBJ2-1	TRBD2
CAASQARNTEAFF	TGTGCTGCAAGTCAGGCCCGGAACACTGAAGCTTTCTTT	few	13	TRBV19	TRBJ1-1	.
CASSLTGSVNNEQFF	TGCGCCAGCAGCTTGACAGGGTCGGTTAACAATGAGCAGTTCTTC	.	15	TRBV5-1	TRBJ2-1	.
CASSFEVNTEAFF	TGTGCCAGCAGTTTTGAGGTGAACACTGAAGCTTTCTTT	.	13	TRBV28	TRBJ1-1	.
CASKQGNTDTQYF	TGTGCCAGCAAACAGGGAAACACAGATACGCAGTATTTT	few	13	TRBV13	TRBJ2-3	.
CASHRVDNQPQHF	TGTGCCAGCCACAGGGTGGACAATCAGCCCCAGCATTTT	.	13	TRBV6-1	TRBJ1-5	.
CASSFSYYGYTF	TGTGCCAGCAGCTTTTCCTACTATGGCTACACCTTC	few	12	TRBV7-2	TRBJ1-2	.
CASSPRGASAKNIQYF	TGTGCCAGCTCACCACGCGGGGCGTCAGCCAAAAACATTCAGTACTTC	few	16	TRBV18	TRBJ2-4	.
CAWAAAGTGTGELFF	TGTGCCTGGGCCGCAGCCGGGACAGGGACCGGGGAGCTGTTTTTT	.	15	TRBV30	TRBJ2-2	TRBD1
CASSPGPFSGNTIYF	TGTGCCAGCTCACCAGGCCCCTTCTCTGGAAACACCATATATTTT	.	15	TRBV18	TRBJ1-3	.
CASTMFTVSSYNEQFF	TGTGCCAGCACGATGTTTACCGTGAGCTCCTACAATGAGCAGTTCTTC	few	16	TRBV28	TRBJ2-1	.
CSVEQGGGYTF	TGCAGCGTTGAACAGGGAGGTGGCTACACCTTC	many	11	TRBV29-1	TRBJ1-2	.
CASSLDRAQPWSYTF	TGTGCCAGCAGCCTAGACAGGGCCCAACCGTGGAGCTACACCTTC	.	15	TRBV28	TRBJ1-2	TRBD1
CASSFSGANVLTF	TGTGCCAGCAGTTTCTCCGGGGCCAACGTCCTGACTTTC	.	13	TRBV27	TRBJ2-6	.
CASSRMGGIQYNEQFF	TGTGCCAGCAGTCGTATGGGCGGGATCCAATACAATGAGCAGTTCTTC	many	16	TRBV7-8	TRBJ2-1	.
CASSHERDTDTQYF	TGTGCCAGCAGCCATGAGCGAGACACAGATACGCAGTATTTT	.	14	TRBV7-9	TRBJ2-3	.
CASSQQFDEQFF	TGTGCCAGCAGTCAACAGTTCGATGAGCAGTTCTTC	.	12	TRBV28	TRBJ2-1	.
CSAEGAGSGTQYF	TGCAGCGCTGAAGGGGCAGGGTCAGGGACCCAGTACTTC	few	13	TRBV29-1	TRBJ2-5	.
CASSPRQNAYEQYF	TGTGCCAGCAGCCCCCGACAGAACGCCTACGAGCAGTACTTC	.	14	TRBV7-2	TRBJ2-7	.
CASSLAPSGGANQETQYF	TGTGCCAGCAGCTTAGCGCCTAGCGGGGGGGCCAACCAAGAGACCCAGTACTTC	few	18	TRBV7-6	TRBJ2-5	TRBD2
CASSNPGLAQNEQFF	TGTGCCAGCAGTAACCCGGGACTAGCCCAGAATGAGCAGTTCTTC	few	15	TRBV28	TRBJ2-1	TRBD2
CASSQNVGGEQYF	TGTGCCAGCAGCCAGAACGTTGGAGGGGAGCAGTACTTC	.	13	TRBV11-2	TRBJ2-7	.
CASSLDLSGADTQYF	TGTGCCAGCAGCTTAGACCTTTCGGGGGCAGATACGCAGTATTTT	many	15	TRBV7-9	TRBJ2-3	.
CASSPGDSNIQYF	TGTGCCAGCTCTCCGGGGGACAGCAACATTCAGTACTTC	.	13	TRBV18	TRBJ2-4	.
CASIWPGAKGNEQFF	TGTGCCAGCATATGGCCAGGGGCCAAAGGCAATGAGCAGTTCTTC	.	15	TRBV28	TRBJ2-1	.
CASSKDGTGGRNEQFF	TGTGCCAGCAGCAAAGACGGGACAGGGGGTAGGAATGAGCAGTTCTTC	.	16	TRBV11-3	TRBJ2-1	TRBD1
CASSPGTHTDTQYF	TGTGCCAGCAGCCCCGGGACACACACAGATACGCAGTATTTT	.	14	TRBV5-6	TRBJ2-3	.